Below are 5 T cell receptor beta chains sequenced from a single sample in a study of cytomegalovirus exposure and HLA in healthy donors. Assay used: immunoSEQ multiplex PCR; TCRdb lists only in-frame clones, some missing. This sample has roughly 300,000 clones, with roughly 89% found just once. The specimen sequenced was PBMCs. The receptor set was obtained from a woman aged 18-30 years in good health and CMV-seronegative.

The rearrangement joins TRBV6-5 to TRBJ1-3, with a weak D call TRBD1 (5 bases). The CDR3 length is 13 residues. Germline CDR1 and CDR2: MNHEY and SVGAGI. Trimming stripped 7 bases from V and 1 base from J, with 8 bases between. The CDR3 sequence is CASKPGSGNTIYF. The CDR3 bases are TGTGCCAGCAAGCCAGGGTCTGGAAACACCATATATTTT.

The rearrangement uses TRBV6-6 and TRBJ2-3; no definite D call. Trimming left V 5 bases short and J 4 bases short, with 4 bases between. CDR1 and CDR2 from the germline V gene are MNHNY and SVGAGI (reference sequence). The CDR3 has 11 amino acids. The CDR3 bases are TGTGCCAGCAGTCCTTCAGATACGCAGTATTTT. Its protein product is CASSPSDTQYF.

This clone was observed a handful of times. The rearrangement links TRBV5-1 to TRBJ1-1; TRBD1 is a possible D gene (5 bases). V dropped 4 bases and J dropped 1 base, with 8 bases sitting between them. From germline, CDR1 is SGHRS and CDR2 YFSETQ. The length of the CDR3 is 13 residues. CDR3 nucleotides: TGCGCCAGCAGCCGACAGCAGAACACTGAAGCTTTCTTT. Its translation: CASSRQQNTEAFF.

This rearrangement joins TRBV12-5 to TRBJ1-2; D is possibly TRBD1 (5 bases). CDR1 and CDR2 from the germline V gene are LGHNT and FRNRAP. The V end lost 5 bases, the J end lost 2 bases, and 12 bases lay between the germline ends. The CDR3 consists of 14 residues. The CDR3, as DNA: TGTGCTAGTGGTCTTCAGGGTCCCAACTATGGCTACACCTTC. Protein sequence: CASGLQGPNYGYTF.

V usage is TRBV7-2 and J usage is TRBJ2-7; D gene ambiguous. Germline V gene sequence: CDR1 SGHTA, CDR2 FQGNSA. Trimming shortened V by 1 base and J by 2 bases, and 12 bases separated the two germline ends. The CDR3 is 15 residues long. The CDR3 reads CASSLGPGVTYEQYF. The CDR3 nucleotides are TGTGCCAGCAGCTTAGGGCCAGGCGTGACCTACGAGCAGTACTTC.